This note documents a single TCR beta chain sequence. Authors' processing steps: How many nucleated cells were present was estimated from reference gene primer amplification. Method: immunoSEQ multiplex PCR; TCRdb's copy keeps in-frame clones and lacks some. That table is the source of V, J and clone size, and D and trimming were worked out from the DNA. The sample yields some 100,000 clones, about nine tenths seen once. This sample was taken from a study of blood T cell repertoires in COVID-19. Study context: Material from acute and convalescent COVID-19 was sourced from the United States, Italy and Spain. PBMCs, B-cell-depleted T cells, or T cells provided the cDNA or gDNA that made up the material.

This CDR3 region has 14 residues. Per germline, CDR1 LNHDA and CDR2 SQIVND (reference sequence). The junction had 8 bases not matched to a gene; V was cut back by 5 bases and J by 10 bases. Material: peripheral blood. The chain recombines TRBV19 with TRBJ2-1; 10 bases align to TRBD1. The receptor's source is a man aged 45-65 years with acute or convalescent COVID-19. The CDR3 sequence: CASSSTGQGVEQFF. The CDR3 DNA is TGTGCCAGTAGTTCGACCGGACAGGGGGTAGAGCAGTTCTTC.